The clone carrying this T cell receptor (beta chain) turned up a few times. In the original analysis: How many nucleated cells were present was estimated from reference gene primer amplification. Assay used: immunoSEQ multiplex PCR; TCRdb lists only in-frame clones, some missing. The DNA gave D and trimming, while V, J and clone size come from that table. The table lists some 180,000 clones, 75% to 80% of them singletons. The data belong to a study of blood T cell repertoires in COVID-19. Background on the study: Donors in the United States, Italy and Spain gave samples during acute or convalescent COVID-19. T cells, B-cell-depleted T cells, or PBMCs provided the cDNA or gDNA that served as material.

V lost 1 base and J lost 1, with 8 bases in between. The CDR3 runs 14 residues. Per germline, CDR1 SGDLS and CDR2 YYNGEE. Sample: peripheral blood. This chain uses TRBV9 with TRBJ1-1, with no clear D. This sequence was found in a woman in her fifties or sixties with active or convalescent COVID-19. CDR3 coding DNA: TGTGCCAGCAGCGTAAATACACAGAACACTGAAGCTTTCTTT. It yields the protein CASSVNTQNTEAFF.